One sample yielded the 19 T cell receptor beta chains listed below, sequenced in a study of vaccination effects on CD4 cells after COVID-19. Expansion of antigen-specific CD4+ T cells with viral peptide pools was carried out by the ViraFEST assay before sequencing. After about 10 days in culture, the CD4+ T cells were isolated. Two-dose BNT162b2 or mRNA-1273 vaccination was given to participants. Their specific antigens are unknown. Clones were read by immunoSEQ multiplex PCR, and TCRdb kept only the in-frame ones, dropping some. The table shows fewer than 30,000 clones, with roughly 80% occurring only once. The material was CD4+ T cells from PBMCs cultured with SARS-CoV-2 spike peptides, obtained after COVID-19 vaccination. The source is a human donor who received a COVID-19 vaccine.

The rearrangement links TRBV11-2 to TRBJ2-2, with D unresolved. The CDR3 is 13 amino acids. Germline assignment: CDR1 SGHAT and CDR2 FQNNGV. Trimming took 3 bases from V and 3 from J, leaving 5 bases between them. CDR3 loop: CASSFVDTGELFF. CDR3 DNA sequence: TGTGCCAGCAGCTTCGTCGACACCGGGGAGCTGTTTTTT.

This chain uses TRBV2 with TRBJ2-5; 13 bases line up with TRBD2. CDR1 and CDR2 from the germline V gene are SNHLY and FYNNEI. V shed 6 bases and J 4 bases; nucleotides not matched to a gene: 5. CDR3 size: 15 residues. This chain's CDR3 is CASRWTSGSGETQYF. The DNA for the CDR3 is TGTGCCAGCAGGTGGACTAGCGGGAGTGGAGAGACCCAGTACTTC.

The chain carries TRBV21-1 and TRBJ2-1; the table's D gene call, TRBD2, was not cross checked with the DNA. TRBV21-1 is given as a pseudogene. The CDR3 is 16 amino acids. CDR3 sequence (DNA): TGTGCCAGCAGCAAAGCCGAAGGCCCTGGAGTTAGTGAGCAGTTCTTC. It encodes CASSKAEGPGVSEQFF.

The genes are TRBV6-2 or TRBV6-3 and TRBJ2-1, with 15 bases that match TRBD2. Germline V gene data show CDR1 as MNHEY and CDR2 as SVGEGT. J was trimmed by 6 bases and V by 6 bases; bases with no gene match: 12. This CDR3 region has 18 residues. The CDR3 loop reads CASSRGLAGGQRGNEQFF. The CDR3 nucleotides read TGTGCCAGCAGCCGTGGACTAGCGGGGGGGCAAAGGGGCAATGAGCAGTTCTTC.

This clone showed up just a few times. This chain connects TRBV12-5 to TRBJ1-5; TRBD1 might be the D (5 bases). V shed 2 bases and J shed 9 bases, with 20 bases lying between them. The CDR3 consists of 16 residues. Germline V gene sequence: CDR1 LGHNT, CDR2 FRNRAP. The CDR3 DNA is TGTGCTAGTGGTTTGAGGCCAGGGTCGGTTTCTGGGCCCCAGCATTTT. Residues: CASGLRPGSVSGPQHF. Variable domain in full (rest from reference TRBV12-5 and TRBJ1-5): DARVTQTPRHKVTEMGQEVTMRCQPILGHNTVFWYRQTMMQGLELLAYFRNRAPLDDSGMPKDRFSAEMPDATLATLKIQPSEPRDSAVYFCASGLRPGSVSGPQHFGDGTRLSIL.

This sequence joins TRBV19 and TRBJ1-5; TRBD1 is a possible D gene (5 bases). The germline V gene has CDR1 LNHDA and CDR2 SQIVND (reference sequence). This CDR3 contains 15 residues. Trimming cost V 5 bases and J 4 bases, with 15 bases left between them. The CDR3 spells CASSLYVTVNQPQHF. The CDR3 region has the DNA TGTGCCAGTAGTCTGTATGTGACAGTGAATCAGCCCCAGCATTTT.

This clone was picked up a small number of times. For the CDR3, the DNA is TGCGCCAGCAGCCAAGGCGGGACAGGGTTTCGGGAGCAGTACTTC. This gives the protein CASSQGGTGFREQYF. The chain employs TRBV4-1 and TRBJ2-7; 9 positions agree with TRBD1. There are 15 residues in the CDR3. Germline assignment: CDR1 MGHRA and CDR2 YSYEKL. J lost 7 bases, V lost 1 base, and 8 bases had no gene match.

The CDR3 DNA follows: TGTGCCATCAGCGGGGCGGGGTCTGAAGCTTTCTTT. Protein: CAISGAGSEAFF. This sequence joins TRBV10-3 and TRBJ1-1, with D perhaps TRBD1 (5 bases). Germline CDR1 ENHRY, CDR2 SYGVKD. The CDR3 contains 12 residues. Trimming removed 6 bases at V and 6 bases at J, with 11 bases between.

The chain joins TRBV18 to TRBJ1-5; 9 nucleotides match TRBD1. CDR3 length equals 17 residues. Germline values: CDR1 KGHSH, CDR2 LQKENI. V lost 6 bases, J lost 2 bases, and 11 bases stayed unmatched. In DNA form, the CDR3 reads TGTGCCAGCTCTCTAAAGCCGGGACAGGGAGGCAATCAGCCCCAGCATTTT. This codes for CASSLKPGQGGNQPQHF. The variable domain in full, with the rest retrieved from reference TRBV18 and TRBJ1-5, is NAGVMQNPRHLVRRRGQEARLRCSPMKGHSHVYWYRQLPEEGLKFMVYLQKENIIDESGMPKERFSAEFPKEGPSILRIQQVVRGDSAAYFCASSLKPGQGGNQPQHFGDGTRLSIL.

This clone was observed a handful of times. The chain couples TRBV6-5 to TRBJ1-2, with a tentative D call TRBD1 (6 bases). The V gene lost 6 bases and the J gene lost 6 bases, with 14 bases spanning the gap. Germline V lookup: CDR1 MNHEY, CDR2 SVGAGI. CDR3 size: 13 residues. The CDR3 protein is CASREPGEDGYTF. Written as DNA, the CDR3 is TGTGCCAGCAGGGAGCCAGGGGAGGATGGCTACACCTTC.

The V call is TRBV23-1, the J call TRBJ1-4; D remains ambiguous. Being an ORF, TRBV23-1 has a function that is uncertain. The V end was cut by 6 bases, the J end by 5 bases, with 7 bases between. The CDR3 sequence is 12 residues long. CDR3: CASSRVNEKLFF. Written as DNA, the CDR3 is TGCGCCAGCAGCCGGGTGAATGAAAAACTGTTTTTT.

CDR3 sequence: CASSSFASRDYGYTF. CDR3 nucleotides: TGTGCCAGCAGCTCCTTTGCTTCGAGAGACTATGGCTACACCTTC. This chain uses TRBV11-2 with TRBJ1-2; D unclear. V lost 4 bases, J lost 3 bases, and 15 bases lay in between. The CDR3 runs to 15 residues. In germline, CDR1 is SGHAT, CDR2 FQNNGV.

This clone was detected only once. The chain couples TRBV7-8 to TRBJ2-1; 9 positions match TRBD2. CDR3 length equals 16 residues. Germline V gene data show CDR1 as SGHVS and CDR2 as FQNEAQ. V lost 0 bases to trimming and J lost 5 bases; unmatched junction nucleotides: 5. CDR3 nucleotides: TGTGCCAGCAGCTTAGCGCCTAGCGGGGCAGACAATGAGCAGTTCTTC. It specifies CASSLAPSGADNEQFF.

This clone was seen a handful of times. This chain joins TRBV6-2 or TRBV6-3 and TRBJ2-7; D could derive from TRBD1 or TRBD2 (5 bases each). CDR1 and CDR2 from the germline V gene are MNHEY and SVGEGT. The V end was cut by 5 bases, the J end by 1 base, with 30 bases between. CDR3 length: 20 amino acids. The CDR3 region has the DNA TGTGCCAGCAGTCTGAAGAACAAAACATCAAGGGACCGCACGTCCTACGAGCAGTACTTC. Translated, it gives CASSLKNKTSRDRTSYEQYF.

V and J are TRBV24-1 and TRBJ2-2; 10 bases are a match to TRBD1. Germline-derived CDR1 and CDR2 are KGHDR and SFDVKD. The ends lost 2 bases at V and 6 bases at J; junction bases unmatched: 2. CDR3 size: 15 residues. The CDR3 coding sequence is TGTGCCACCAGTGATTCGGGACAGGGGCCCGGGGAGCTGTTTTTT. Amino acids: CATSDSGQGPGELFF.

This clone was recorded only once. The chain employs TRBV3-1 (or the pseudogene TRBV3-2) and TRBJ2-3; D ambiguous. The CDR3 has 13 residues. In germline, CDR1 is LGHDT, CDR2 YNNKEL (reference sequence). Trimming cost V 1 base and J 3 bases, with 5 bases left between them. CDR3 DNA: TGTGCCAGCAGCCAAGTGGGGACAGATACGCAGTATTTT. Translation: CASSQVGTDTQYF.

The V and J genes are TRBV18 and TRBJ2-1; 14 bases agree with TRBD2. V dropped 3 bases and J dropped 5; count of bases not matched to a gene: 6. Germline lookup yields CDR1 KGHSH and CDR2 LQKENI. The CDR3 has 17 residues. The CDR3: CASSPIMGLAGDNEQFF. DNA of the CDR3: TGTGCCAGCTCACCTATTATGGGACTAGCGGGAGACAATGAGCAGTTCTTC.

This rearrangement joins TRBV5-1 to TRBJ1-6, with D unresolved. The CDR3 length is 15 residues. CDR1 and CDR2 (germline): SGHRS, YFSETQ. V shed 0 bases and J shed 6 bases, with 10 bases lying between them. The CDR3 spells CASSLDGSSNSPLHF. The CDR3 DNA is TGCGCCAGCAGCTTGGACGGGAGCTCTAATTCACCCCTCCACTTT.

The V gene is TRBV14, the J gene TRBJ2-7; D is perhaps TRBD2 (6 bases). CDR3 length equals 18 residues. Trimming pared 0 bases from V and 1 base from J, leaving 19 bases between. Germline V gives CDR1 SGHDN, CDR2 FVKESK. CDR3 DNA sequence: TGTGCCAGCAGCCAAGACTACGTGCAGTGGGAGGCATCCTACGAGCAGTACTTC. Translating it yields CASSQDYVQWEASYEQYF.